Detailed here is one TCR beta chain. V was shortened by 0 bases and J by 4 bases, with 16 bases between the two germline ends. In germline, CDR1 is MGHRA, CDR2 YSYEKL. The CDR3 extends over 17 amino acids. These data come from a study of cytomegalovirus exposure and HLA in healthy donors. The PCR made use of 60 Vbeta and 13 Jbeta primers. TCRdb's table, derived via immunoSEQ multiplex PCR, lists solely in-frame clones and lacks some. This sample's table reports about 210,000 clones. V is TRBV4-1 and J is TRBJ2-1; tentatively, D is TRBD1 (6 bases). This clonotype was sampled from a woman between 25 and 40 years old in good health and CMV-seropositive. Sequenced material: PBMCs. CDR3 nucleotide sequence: TGCGCCAGCAGCCAAGATAGGGAGACAGGTGATTACAATGAGCAGTTCTTC. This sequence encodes CASSQDRETGDYNEQFF.